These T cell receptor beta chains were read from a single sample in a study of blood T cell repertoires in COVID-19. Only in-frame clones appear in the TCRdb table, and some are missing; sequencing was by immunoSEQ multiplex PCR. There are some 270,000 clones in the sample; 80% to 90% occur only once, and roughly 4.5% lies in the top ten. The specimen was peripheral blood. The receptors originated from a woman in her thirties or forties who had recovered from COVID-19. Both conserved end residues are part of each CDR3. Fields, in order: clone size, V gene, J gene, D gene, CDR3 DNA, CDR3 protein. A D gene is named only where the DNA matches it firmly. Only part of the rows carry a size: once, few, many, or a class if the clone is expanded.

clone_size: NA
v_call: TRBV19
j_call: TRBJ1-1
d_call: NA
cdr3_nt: TGTGCCAGTAGTATAAACCCCCGGGGAGATGAAGCTTTCTTT
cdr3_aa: CASSINPRGDEAFF

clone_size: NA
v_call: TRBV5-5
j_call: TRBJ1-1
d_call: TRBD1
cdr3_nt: TGTGCCAGCAGCTCCCGGGACAGGGTAACGACTGAAGCTTTCTTT
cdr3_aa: CASSSRDRVTTEAFF

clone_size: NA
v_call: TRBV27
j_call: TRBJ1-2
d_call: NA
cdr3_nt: TGTGCCAGCAGTTCCCAGGGTTGGGGCTACACCTTC
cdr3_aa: CASSSQGWGYTF

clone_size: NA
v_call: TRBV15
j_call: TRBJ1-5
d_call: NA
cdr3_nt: TGTGCCACCAGCAGCGGCAATCAGCCCCAGCATTTT
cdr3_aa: CATSSGNQPQHF

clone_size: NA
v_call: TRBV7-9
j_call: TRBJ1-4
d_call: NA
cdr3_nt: TGTGCCAGCAGCTCCAGACGGGGTAGTAATGAAAAACTGTTTTTT
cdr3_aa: CASSSRRGSNEKLFF

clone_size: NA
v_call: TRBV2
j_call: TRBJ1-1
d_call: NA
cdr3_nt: TGTGCCAGCAGTAGAACAGGAAATTATGAAGCTTTCTTT
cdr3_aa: CASSRTGNYEAFF

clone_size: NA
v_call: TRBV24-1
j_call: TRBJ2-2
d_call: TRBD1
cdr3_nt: TGTGCCACCAGTGACAGACTACAGGGGCAGAACACCGGGGAGCTGTTTTTT
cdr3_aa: CATSDRLQGQNTGELFF

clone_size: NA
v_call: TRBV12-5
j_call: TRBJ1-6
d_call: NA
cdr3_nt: TGTGCTAGTAGGACGGGGAACTCACCCCTCCACTTT
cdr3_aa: CASRTGNSPLHF

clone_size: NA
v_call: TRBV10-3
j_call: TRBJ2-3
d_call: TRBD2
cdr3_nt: TGTGCCATCAGTGAGTCGACTAGCGGGAAAAATACGCAGTATTTT
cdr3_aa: CAISESTSGKNTQYF

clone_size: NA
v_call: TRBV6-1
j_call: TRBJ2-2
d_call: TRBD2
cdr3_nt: TGTGCCAGCAGTGAACTAGCGGGGACCGGGGAGCTGTTTTTT
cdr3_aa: CASSELAGTGELFF

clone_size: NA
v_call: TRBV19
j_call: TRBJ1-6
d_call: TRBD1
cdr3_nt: TGTGCCAGTACGGGGGACAGTTCACCCCTCCACTTT
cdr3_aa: CASTGDSSPLHF

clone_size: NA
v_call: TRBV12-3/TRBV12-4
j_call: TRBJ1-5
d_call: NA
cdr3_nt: TGTGCCAGCAGACGGGATTATAGTCAGCCCCAGCATTTT
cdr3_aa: CASRRDYSQPQHF

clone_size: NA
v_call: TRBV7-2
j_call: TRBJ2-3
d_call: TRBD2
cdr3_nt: TGTGCCAGCAGCTTAGCGGGAGGGCCGGTAGATACGCAGTATTTT
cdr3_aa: CASSLAGGPVDTQYF

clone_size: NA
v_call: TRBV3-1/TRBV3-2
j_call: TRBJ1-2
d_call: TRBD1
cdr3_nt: TGTGCCAGCAGCCAAGGACAGGGGTGGGTTAACTATGGCTACACCTTC
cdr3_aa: CASSQGQGWVNYGYTF

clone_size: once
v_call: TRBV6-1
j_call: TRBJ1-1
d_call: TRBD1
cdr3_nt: TGTGCCAGCAGTGAAGCGGGGACAGGCCCCACTGAAGCTTTCTTT
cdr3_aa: CASSEAGTGPTEAFF

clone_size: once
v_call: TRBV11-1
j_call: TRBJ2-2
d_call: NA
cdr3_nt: TGTGCCAGCAGGCCAGGACAGCCCGATGCCGGGGAGCTGTTTTTT
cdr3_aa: CASRPGQPDAGELFF

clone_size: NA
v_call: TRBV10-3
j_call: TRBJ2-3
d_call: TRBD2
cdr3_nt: TGTGCCATCAAACTAGCGGGACAGACAGATACGCAGTATTTT
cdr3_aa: CAIKLAGQTDTQYF

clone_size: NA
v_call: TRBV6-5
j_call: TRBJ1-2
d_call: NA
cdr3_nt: TGTGCCAGCAGCCTAGGGGTCCAGGACTATGGCTACACCTTC
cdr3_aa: CASSLGVQDYGYTF

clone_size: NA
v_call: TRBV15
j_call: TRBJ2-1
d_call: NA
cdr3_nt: TGTGCCACCAGCAGAGAGCGGGGCCTTTACAATGAGCAGTTCTTC
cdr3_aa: CATSRERGLYNEQFF

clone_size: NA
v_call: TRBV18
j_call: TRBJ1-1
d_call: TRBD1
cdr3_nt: TGTGCCAGCTCACCACCGACAGGGTCGAACACTGAAGCTTTCTTT
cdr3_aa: CASSPPTGSNTEAFF

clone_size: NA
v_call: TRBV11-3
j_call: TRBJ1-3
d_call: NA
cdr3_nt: TGTGCCAGCAGCCCGAGAAGGACAGCCGGAAACACCATATATTTT
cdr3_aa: CASSPRRTAGNTIYF

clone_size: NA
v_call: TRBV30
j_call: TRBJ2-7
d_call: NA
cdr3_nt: TGTGCCTGGAGTGTGTGGACAGCCTACGAGCAGTACTTC
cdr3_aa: CAWSVWTAYEQYF

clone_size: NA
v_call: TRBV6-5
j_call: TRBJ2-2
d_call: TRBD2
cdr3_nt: TGTGCCAGCAGTTCGGGACTAGCGGGGAACACCGGGGAGCTGTTTTTT
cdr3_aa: CASSSGLAGNTGELFF

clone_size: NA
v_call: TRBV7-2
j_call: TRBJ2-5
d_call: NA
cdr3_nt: TGTGCCAGCAGCTTAGGCCAGGGTACCGCCCTGGGCCAAGAGACCCAGTACTTC
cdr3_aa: CASSLGQGTALGQETQYF

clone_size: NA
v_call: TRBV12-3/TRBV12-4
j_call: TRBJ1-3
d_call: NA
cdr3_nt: NA
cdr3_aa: CASSFATGARVTF

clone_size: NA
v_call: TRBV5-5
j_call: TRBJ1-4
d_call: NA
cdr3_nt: TGTGCCAGCAGCCAGTTTTCGGGGGTTCTGTTTTTT
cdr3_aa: CASSQFSGVLFF

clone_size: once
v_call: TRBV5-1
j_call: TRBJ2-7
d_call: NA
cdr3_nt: TGCGCCAGCAGCTTGGCCGGCAGGCTCTACGAGCAGTACTTC
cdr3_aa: CASSLAGRLYEQYF

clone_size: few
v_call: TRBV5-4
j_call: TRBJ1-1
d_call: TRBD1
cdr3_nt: TGTGCCAGCAGCTCACGGGACAGGGATTTGACTTTCTTT
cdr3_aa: CASSSRDRDLTFF

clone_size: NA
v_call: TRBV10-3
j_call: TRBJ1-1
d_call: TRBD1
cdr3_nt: TGTGCCATCCGACAGGGGTTGAACACTGAAGCTTTCTTT
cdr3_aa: CAIRQGLNTEAFF

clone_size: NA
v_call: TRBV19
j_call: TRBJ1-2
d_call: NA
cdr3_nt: TGTGCCAGTAGTCTGAGCCGGGACTCTAACTATGGCTACACCTTC
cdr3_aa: CASSLSRDSNYGYTF

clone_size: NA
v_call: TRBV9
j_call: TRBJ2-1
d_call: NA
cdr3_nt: TGTGCCAGCAGCGTAGGGCAGGGGGGTGGCTACAATGAGCAGTTCTTC
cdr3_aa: CASSVGQGGGYNEQFF

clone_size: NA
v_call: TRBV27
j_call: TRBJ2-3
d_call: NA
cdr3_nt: TGTGCCAGCAGTTTAGGGCTAGCGCACTTCACAGATACGCAGTATTTT
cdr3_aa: CASSLGLAHFTDTQYF

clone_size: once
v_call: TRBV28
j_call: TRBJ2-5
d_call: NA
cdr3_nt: TGTGCCAGCAGTCCCCAATGGACAGTCCCCCAAGAGACCCAGTACTTC
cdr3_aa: CASSPQWTVPQETQYF

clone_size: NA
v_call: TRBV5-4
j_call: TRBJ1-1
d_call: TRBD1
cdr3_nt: TGTGCCCTCCGGGACAGGGGGCGATTTGGGACTGAAGCTTTCTTT
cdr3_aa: CALRDRGRFGTEAFF

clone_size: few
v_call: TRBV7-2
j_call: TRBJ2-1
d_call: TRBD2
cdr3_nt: TGTGCCAGCAGCCTCACCTCTGAGGGCGGGAGGGCCATAAAGTATGAGCAGTTCTTC
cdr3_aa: CASSLTSEGGRAIKYEQFF

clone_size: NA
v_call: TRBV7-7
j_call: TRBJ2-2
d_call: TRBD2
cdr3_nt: TGTGCCAGCAGCCCACACTTACTAGCGGGGGATAACACCGGGGAGCTGTTTTTT
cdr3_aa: CASSPHLLAGDNTGELFF

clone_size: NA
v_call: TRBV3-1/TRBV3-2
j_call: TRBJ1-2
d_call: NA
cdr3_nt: TGTGCCAGCAGCCTGGACACGGACCATGATGGCTACACCTTC
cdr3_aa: CASSLDTDHDGYTF

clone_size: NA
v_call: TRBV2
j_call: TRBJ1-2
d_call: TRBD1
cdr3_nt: TGTGCCAGCAGTGAAGCGGACAGGGTCAATGGCTACACCTTC
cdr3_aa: CASSEADRVNGYTF

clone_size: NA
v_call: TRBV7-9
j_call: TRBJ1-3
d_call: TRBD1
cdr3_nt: TGTGCCAGCAGAGACAGGGAATCCGCCGGAAACACCATATATTTT
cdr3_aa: CASRDRESAGNTIYF

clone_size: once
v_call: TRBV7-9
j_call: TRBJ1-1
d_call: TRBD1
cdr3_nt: TGTGCCAGCAGTCCCGGGACAGGGGGCCGGACTGAAGCTTTCTTT
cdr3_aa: CASSPGTGGRTEAFF

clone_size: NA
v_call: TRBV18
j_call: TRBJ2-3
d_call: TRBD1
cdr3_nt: TGTGCCAGCTCACCAAGATGGACAGGGGGTTCCACAGATACGCAGTATTTT
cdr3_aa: CASSPRWTGGSTDTQYF

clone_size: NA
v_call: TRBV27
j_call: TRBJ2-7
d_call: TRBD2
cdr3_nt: TGTGCCAGCGGGCGGGGGACCGAGCAGTACTTC
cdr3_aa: CASGRGTEQYF

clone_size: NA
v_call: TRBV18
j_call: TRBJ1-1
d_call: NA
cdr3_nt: TGTGCCAGCTCACCACCCCCGACGGAAGGGGACACTGAAGCTTTCTTT
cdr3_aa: CASSPPPTEGDTEAFF

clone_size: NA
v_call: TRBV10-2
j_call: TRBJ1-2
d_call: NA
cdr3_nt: TGCGCCAGCAGAGCAGGGGCCCCAGCTAACTATGGCTACACCTTC
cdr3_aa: CASRAGAPANYGYTF

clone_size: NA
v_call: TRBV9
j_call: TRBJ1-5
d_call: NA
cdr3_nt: TGTGCCAGCAGCTCTTCAGGGAGCAATCAGCCCCAGCATTTT
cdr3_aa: CASSSSGSNQPQHF

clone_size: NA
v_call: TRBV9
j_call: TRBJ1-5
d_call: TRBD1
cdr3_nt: TGTGCCAGCAGTGCAGGACAGGCCGGCAATCAGCCCCAGCATTTT
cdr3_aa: CASSAGQAGNQPQHF

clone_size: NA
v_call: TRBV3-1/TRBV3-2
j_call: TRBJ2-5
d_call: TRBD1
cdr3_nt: TGTGCCAGCAGCCGAGCGACAGGGGGAGTTCGGACCCAGTACTTC
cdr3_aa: CASSRATGGVRTQYF

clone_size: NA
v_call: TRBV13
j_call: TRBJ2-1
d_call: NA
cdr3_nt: TGTGCCAGCAGGCCCTCCCTCAGGGAAAATGAGCAGTTCTTC
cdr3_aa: CASRPSLRENEQFF

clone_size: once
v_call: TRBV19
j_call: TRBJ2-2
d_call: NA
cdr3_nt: TGTGCCAGTAACCCGCGGGGCCTGAACACCGGGGAGCTGTTTTTT
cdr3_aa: CASNPRGLNTGELFF

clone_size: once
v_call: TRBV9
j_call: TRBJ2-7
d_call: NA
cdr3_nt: TGTGCCAGCAGCGTAGTAATCGGTGGCGAGCAGTACTTC
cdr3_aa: CASSVVIGGEQYF